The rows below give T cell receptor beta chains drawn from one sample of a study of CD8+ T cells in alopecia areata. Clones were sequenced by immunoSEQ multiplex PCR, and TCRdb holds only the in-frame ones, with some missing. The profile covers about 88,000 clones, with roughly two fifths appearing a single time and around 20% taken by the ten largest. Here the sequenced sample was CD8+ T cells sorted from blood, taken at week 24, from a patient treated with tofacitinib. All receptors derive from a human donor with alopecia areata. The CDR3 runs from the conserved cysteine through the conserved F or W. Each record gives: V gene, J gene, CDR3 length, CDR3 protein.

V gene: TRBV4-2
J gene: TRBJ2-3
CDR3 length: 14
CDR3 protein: CASSLSGSTDTQYF

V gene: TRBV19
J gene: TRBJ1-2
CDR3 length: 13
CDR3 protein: CASSIGTDYGYTF

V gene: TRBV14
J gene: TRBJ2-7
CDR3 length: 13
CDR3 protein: CASSQGHPYEQYF

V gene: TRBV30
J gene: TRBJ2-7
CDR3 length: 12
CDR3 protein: CAWSAPPYEQYF

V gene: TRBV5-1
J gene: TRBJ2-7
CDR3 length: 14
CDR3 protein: CASSSYGVSYEQYF

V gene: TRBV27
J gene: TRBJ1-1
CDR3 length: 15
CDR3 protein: CASSTSANRLTEAFF

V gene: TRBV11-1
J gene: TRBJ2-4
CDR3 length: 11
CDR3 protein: CASSLGDIQYF

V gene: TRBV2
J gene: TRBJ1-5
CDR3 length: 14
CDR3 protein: CASSESLVWEPQHF

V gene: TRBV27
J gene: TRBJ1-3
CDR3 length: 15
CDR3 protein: CASKKTGSSGNTIYF

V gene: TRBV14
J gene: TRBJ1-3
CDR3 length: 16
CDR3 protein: CASSQDQGDRGNTIYF

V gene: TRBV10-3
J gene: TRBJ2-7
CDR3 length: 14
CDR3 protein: CAISEGRDSYEQYF

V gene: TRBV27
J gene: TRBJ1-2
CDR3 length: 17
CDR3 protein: CASGPTGSLGANYGYTF

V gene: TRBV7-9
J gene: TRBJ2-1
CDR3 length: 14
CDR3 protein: CASSSAGTSNEQFF

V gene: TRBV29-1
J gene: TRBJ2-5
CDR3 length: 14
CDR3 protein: CSVGLAGTQETQYF

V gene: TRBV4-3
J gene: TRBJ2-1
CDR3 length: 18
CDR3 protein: CASSQDRVLSGLRNEQFF

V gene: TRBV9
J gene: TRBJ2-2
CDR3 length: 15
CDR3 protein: CASTSAGRWTGELFF